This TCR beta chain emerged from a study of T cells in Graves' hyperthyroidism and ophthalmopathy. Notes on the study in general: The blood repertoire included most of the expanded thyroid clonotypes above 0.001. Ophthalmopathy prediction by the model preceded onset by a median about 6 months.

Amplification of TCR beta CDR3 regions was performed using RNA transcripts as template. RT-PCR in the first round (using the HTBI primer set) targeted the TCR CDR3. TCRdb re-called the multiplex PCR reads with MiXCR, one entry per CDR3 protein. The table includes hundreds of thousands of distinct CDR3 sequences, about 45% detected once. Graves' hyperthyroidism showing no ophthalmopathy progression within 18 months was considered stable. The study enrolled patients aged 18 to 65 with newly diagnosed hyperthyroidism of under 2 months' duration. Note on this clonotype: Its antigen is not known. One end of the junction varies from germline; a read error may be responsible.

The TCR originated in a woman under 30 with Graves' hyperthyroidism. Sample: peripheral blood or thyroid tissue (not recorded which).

The CDR3 spells CASSTDLAGLNTGELFF. The CDR3 region has the DNA TGCGCCAGCAGCACCGACCTAGCGGGCCTGAACACCGGGGAGCTGTTTTTT. The chain links TRBV7-9 to TRBJ2-2; 8 bases map to TRBD2. This CDR3 comprises 17 residues. Germline V gene sequence: CDR1 SEHNR, CDR2 FQNEAQ (reference sequence).